Listed here is a single T cell receptor beta chain. There are many counts of this clonotype. There is no known antigen for this receptor. No base quality values were provided; no much bigger clone lies one nucleotide off. The library was made by RACE. The run used a NextSeq 500. During library preparation, unique molecular identifiers were attached to individual cDNA molecules so that TCRs could be counted quantitatively and reproducibly. For every blood RNA sample, sequencing covered both the TCR alpha and TCR beta chains. On the authors' methods: Samples had a median of roughly 100,000 TCRs, with a range from about 20,000 to 690,600. The Decombinator software suite was used to annotate V, J and CDR3 in the TCR reads. For the PS versus PT1 abundance plots, all samples were subsampled to the same number of TCRs (28,000). TCRs were defined as expanded if absent before sensitization and observed at least eight times at the 2-week time point. The public reads were quality trimmed at Q25 with fastp and then assembled into clones with MiXCR by TCRdb, keeping productive beta chains. Rows with a matching CDR3 protein are joined into one entry that keeps the most common DNA and genes. The V and J calls and clone size are TCRdb's, not the authors'. The sample table lists tens of thousands of distinct CDR3 sequences, under 13% of them with a count of one. Roughly 1.5% of the sample lies in the top ten.

Taken from the germline V gene, the CDR1 and CDR2 loops are SGHAT and FQNNGV. After removal of 5 bases from V and 0 bases from J, the junction retains 16 bases not matched to a gene. Including cysteine and phenylalanine, the CDR3 has 19 amino acids. Only the CDR3 region is kept as DNA, spanning 57 bases read in frame from base 1. This specimen belongs to a study of human T cells and chemical hapten exposure listed by TCRdb under 2021. The study in broad terms: For sensitization, 2% DPC in acetone was applied to a roughly 2 cm by roughly 2 cm area of upper inner arm skin. For TCR sequencing, blood came from about 28 alopecia patients at anywhere from one to four time points (pre-sensitization, 2, 6 and 24 weeks). Throughout the study period of 20 to 25 weeks, patients also received therapeutic DPC doses to the scalp every week. Blood was sampled from patients pre-sensitization (week 0) and at 2, 6 and about 24 weeks after DPC sensitization. Libraries were pooled for sequencing, and variation in per-sample TCR yields was attributed mainly to small differences in library volumes within the pool. This study followed changes in the peripheral blood TCR repertoire in vivo during primary and secondary sensitization of alopecia patients to the hapten diphenylcyclopropenone (DPC). Most of the patients in the cohort were female, and the cohort covered alopecia areata with under or over 50% scalp involvement, alopecia totalis and alopecia universalis. Patch tests used Finn chambers with 0.01% DPC on the upper back, scored after 6 days by International Contact Dermatitis Research Group standards.

The sample's time point label, in plain terms: patch test 1, 2 weeks after DPC sensitization. In light of the paper, this sample's treatment or condition label describes: therapeutic diphenylcyclopropenone sensitization with weekly scalp DPC. At each patch-test visit, blood was drawn before the patch test was applied. Patients were considered eligible if aged 18 to 70, diagnosed with alopecia and deemed suitable for DPC therapy, and patients were excluded if pregnant. Total RNA was extracted from unfractionated whole blood collected in Tempus Blood RNA tubes. On the study overall, not on this receptor specifically: Expanded TCRs formed significantly more large CDR3 similarity clusters than pre-sensitization or healthy control sets, consistent with antigen-driven responses. After repeated subsampling, changes were observed in the strength of the expansion versus patch-test correlation and in the threshold at which the correlation became significant. No change with DPC sensitization was found in the number of TCRs above 1 in 1000 frequency, and no evidence of global repertoire structure alterations was found. Because all patients had alopecia, a presumed autoimmune disease, the immune response of the patients might differ from that of healthy individuals. The number of PT1 expanded TCRs positively correlated with patch test score, significant at thresholds 8, 16 and 32 but not 4.

The sequence derives from a woman between 45 and 65 years old with alopecia areata. Some clones in this sample may be carry-over from other donors' samples. The chain employs TRBV11-2 and TRBJ2-4; TRBD2 fits 7 bases in the junction. The sample in question was whole blood, obtained in connection with sensitization to the hapten diphenylcyclopropenone (DPC). The CDR3 region reads CASSPRPSGEELAKNIQYF. The sequence in DNA is TGTGCCAGCAGCCCGAGGCCTAGCGGAGAAGAACTAGCCAAAAACATTCAGTACTTC.